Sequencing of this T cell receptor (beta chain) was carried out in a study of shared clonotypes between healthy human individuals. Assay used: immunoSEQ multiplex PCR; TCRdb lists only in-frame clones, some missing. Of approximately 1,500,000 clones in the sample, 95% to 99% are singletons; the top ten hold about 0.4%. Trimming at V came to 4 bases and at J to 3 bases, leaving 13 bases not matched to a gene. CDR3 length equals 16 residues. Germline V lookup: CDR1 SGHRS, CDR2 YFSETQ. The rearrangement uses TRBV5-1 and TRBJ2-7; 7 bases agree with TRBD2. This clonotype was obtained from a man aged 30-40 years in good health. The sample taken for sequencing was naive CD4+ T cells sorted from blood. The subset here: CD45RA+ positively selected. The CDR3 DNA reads TGCGCCAGCAGCCCGGGACCAAGCGGGACCAACTACGAGCAGTACTTC. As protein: CASSPGPSGTNYEQYF.